A selection of T cell receptor beta chains follows, all from one sample in a study of blood T cells in healthy people across ages. TCRdb passed the 5' RACE reads through MiXCR, listing each CDR3 protein once. The table shows 1.5 million to 2 million distinct CDR3 sequences, with approximately 30% occurring only once. Material: blood. Receptors originate from a woman in her twenties or thirties in good health. Each CDR3 is given with its conserved first and last residue. A D gene is named only where the DNA matches it firmly. Some rows have no size entry. The others give once, few or many, or a class for an expanded clone.

-,few,TRBV29-1,TRBJ2-1,CSVHPRVRNEQFF,TGCAGCGTCCACCCTAGGGTACGGAATGAGCAGTTCTTC
TRBD2,few,TRBV7-3,TRBJ2-5,CASSLNSAGGPGETQYF,TGTGCCAGCAGCTTAAATTCGGCGGGGGGGCCAGGGGAGACCCAGTACTTC
TRBD1,few,TRBV29-1,TRBJ1-5,CSVAGTGVDQPQHF,TGCAGCGTTGCAGGGACAGGGGTAGATCAGCCCCAGCATTTT
TRBD2,few,TRBV5-1,TRBJ2-1,CASSLGGGGQGEQFF,TGCGCCAGCAGCTTGGGCGGCGGGGGGCAGGGTGAGCAGTTCTTC
TRBD2,few,TRBV4-1,TRBJ2-3,CASSQEGAGGGAQYF,TGCGCCAGCAGCCAAGAAGGAGCGGGGGGAGGGGCGCAGTATTTT
-,few,TRBV3-1,TRBJ2-5,CASSQDTGEQETQYF,TGTGCCAGCAGCCAGGATACAGGCGAGCAAGAGACCCAGTACTTC
-,few,TRBV7-2,TRBJ2-5,CASSGGRWGKETQYF,TGTGCCAGCAGCGGGGGGCGGTGGGGAAAAGAGACCCAGTACTTC
-,-,TRBV4-1,TRBJ1-1,CASSPGRDHSPSGAFF,TGCGCCAGCAGCCCAGGACGTGATCATTCACCGTCGGGAGCTTTCTTT
-,-,TRBV21-1,TRBJ1-2,CASSKDRETYGYTF,TGTGCCAGCAGCAAGGACAGGGAGACCTATGGCTACACCTTC
-,few,TRBV14,TRBJ2-7,CASSQDVGEQYF,TGTGCCAGCAGCCAAGATGTAGGGGAGCAGTACTTC
-,-,TRBV20-1,TRBJ2-4,CSATPSTGVKNIQYF,TGCAGTGCTACGCCCTCGACAGGTGTCAAAAACATTCAGTACTTC
-,many,TRBV20-1,TRBJ2-3,CSARAGTSTDTQYF,TGCAGTGCGAGGGCCGGGACTAGCACAGATACGCAGTATTTT
TRBD2,-,TRBV20-1,TRBJ2-1,CSARDRTGTSGGYNEQFF,TGCAGTGCTAGAGATAGGACTGGGACTAGCGGGGGGTACAATGAGCAGTTCTTC
TRBD2,-,TRBV20-1,TRBJ2-4,CSAAGTSGYNEQYF,TGCAGTGCGGCCGGGACTAGCGGATACAATGAGCAGTACTTC
TRBD1,many,TRBV12-3/TRBV12-4,TRBJ2-7,CASSFRAGTGTYEQYF,TGTGCCAGCAGTTTCAGAGCCGGGACAGGAACCTACGAGCAGTACTTC
TRBD2,-,TRBV10-1,TRBJ2-1,CASSPVPGLAGGGYNEQFF,TGCGCCAGCAGCCCCGTCCCGGGACTAGCGGGAGGCGGCTACAATGAGCAGTTCTTC
-,few,TRBV3-1,TRBJ2-7,CASRTLAGDYEQYF,TGTGCCAGCAGGACACTAGCAGGGGACTACGAGCAGTACTTC
-,many,TRBV7-2,TRBJ2-7,CASSLGALEQYF,TGTGCCAGCAGCTTAGGAGCTCTCGAGCAGTACTTC
TRBD2,many,TRBV7-2,TRBJ2-1,CASSSGRGDEQFF,TGTGCCAGCAGTAGCGGGAGAGGGGATGAGCAGTTCTTC
TRBD2,few,TRBV6-2/TRBV6-3,TRBJ2-1,CASRGLAGVAEQFF,TGTGCCAGCAGGGGACTAGCGGGAGTCGCTGAGCAGTTCTTC
-,-,TRBV12-3/TRBV12-4,TRBJ1-1,CASTPLSTVTGAFF,TGTGCCAGCACCCCGCTTTCGACAGTCACTGGAGCTTTCTTT
TRBD2,-,TRBV11-2,TRBJ2-5,CASSPWTSGAQETQYF,TGTGCCAGCAGCCCCTGGACTAGCGGGGCCCAAGAGACCCAGTACTTC
-,few,TRBV3-1,TRBJ2-5,CASRPTSRETQYF,TGTGCCAGCAGACCTACTAGCCGAGAGACCCAGTACTTC
-,-,TRBV5-1,TRBJ1-1,CASFGGGAEAFF,TGCGCCAGCTTCGGCGGAGGGGCGGAAGCTTTCTTT
TRBD2,many,TRBV2,TRBJ2-3,CASGGGSTDTQYF,TGTGCCAGCGGCGGGGGTAGCACAGATACGCAGTATTTT
TRBD2,-,TRBV5-1,TRBJ2-7,CASSFSGTSGGIGEQYF,TGCGCCAGCAGCTTCTCCGGGACTAGCGGGGGGATTGGGGAGCAGTACTTC
-,few,TRBV4-1,TRBJ2-4,CASSQVPRSAKNIQYF,TGCGCCAGCAGCCAAGTCCCGAGGTCAGCCAAAAACATTCAGTACTTC
TRBD1,once,TRBV7-9,TRBJ2-3,CASSLSFLDRGSTDTQYF,TGTGCCAGCAGCTTATCCTTTCTCGACAGGGGATCCACAGATACGCAGTATTTT
-,-,TRBV27,TRBJ2-7,CASSPDGRYEQYF,TGTGCCAGCAGTCCGGACGGTCGATACGAGCAGTACTTC
TRBD1,many,TRBV5-1,TRBJ2-3,CASSLGDRSTDTQYF,TGCGCCAGCAGCTTGGGGGACAGGAGCACAGATACGCAGTATTTT
TRBD2,-,TRBV20-1,TRBJ2-3,CSVLRERTDTQYF,TGCAGTGTGCTGCGGGAGCGGACAGATACGCAGTATTTT
-,few,TRBV9,TRBJ1-2,CASSVDAGGYTF,TGTGCCAGCAGCGTAGACGCAGGGGGCTACACCTTC
-,many,TRBV7-3,TRBJ2-1,CASRGRNEQFF,TGTGCCAGCAGGGGACGAAATGAGCAGTTCTTC